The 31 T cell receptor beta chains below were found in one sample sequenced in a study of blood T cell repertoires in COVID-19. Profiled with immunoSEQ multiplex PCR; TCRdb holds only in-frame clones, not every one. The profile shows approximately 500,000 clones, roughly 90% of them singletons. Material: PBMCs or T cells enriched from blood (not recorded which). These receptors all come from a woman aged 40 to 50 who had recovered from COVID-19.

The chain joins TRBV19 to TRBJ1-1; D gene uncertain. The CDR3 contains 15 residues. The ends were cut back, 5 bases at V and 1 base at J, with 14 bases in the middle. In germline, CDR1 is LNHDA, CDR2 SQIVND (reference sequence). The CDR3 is CASSVNSVRNTEAFF. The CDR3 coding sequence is TGTGCCAGTAGTGTTAACAGTGTCAGGAACACTGAAGCTTTCTTT. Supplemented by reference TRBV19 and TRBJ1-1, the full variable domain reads DGGITQSPKYLFRKEGQNVTLSCEQNLNHDAMYWYRQDPGQGLRLIYYSQIVNDFQKGDIAEGYSVSREKKESFPLTVTSAQKNPTAFYLCASSVNSVRNTEAFFGQGTRLTVV.

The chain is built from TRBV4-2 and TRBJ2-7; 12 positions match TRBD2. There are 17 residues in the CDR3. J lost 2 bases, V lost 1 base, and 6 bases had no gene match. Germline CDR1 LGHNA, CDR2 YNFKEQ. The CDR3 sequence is CASSQVTSGRYTYEQYF. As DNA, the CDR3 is TGTGCCAGCAGCCAAGTTACTAGCGGGAGGTATACCTACGAGCAGTACTTC.

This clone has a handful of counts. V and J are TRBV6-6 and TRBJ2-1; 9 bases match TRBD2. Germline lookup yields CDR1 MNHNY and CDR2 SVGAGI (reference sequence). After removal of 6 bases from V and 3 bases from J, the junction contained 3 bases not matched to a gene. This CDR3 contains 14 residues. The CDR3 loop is CASRTSGFYNEQFF. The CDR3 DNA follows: TGTGCCAGCAGGACTAGCGGCTTCTACAATGAGCAGTTCTTC.

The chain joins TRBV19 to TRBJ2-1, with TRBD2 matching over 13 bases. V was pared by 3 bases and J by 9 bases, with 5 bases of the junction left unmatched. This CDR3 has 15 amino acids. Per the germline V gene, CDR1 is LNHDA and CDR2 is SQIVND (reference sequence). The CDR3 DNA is TGTGCCAGTAGTATGGGACTAGCGGGATTGGGTGAGCAGTTCTTC. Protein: CASSMGLAGLGEQFF.

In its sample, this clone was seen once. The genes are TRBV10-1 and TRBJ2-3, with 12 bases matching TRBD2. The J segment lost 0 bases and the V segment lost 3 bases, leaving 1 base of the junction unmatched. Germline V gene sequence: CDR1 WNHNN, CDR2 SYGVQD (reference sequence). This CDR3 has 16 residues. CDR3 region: CASSEGTSGSTDTQYF. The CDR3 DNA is TGCGCCAGCAGTGAAGGGACTAGCGGGAGCACAGATACGCAGTATTTT.

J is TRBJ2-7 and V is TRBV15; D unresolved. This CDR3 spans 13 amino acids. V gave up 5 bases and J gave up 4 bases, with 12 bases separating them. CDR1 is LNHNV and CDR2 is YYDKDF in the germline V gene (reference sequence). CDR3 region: CATSGPPEYEQYF. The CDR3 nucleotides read TGTGCCACCAGCGGTCCCCCGGAGTACGAGCAGTACTTC.

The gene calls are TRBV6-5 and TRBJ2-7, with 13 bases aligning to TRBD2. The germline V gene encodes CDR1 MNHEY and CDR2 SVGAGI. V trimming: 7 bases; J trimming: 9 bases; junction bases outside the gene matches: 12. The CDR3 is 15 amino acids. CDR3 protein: CASTPGGTSGNRQYF. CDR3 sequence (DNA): TGTGCCAGCACCCCCGGGGGGACTAGCGGGAATCGGCAGTACTTC.

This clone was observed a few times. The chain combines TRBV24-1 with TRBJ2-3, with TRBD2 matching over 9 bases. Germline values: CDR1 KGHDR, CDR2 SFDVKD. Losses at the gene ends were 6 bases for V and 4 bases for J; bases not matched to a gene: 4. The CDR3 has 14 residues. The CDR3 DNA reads TGTGCCACCAGTTCGGCGGGAGGGCCAGATACGCAGTATTTT. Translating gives CATSSAGGPDTQYF.

Here the CDR3 DNA reads TGCGCCAGCTGCAGAAGGGGGACTAGCGGGAGTTCCTACGAGCAGTACTTC. This encodes CASCRRGTSGSSYEQYF. The rearrangement links TRBV4-3 to TRBJ2-7; 14 nucleotides match TRBD2. CDR3 length: 17 residues. Trimming took 8 bases from V and 1 from J; bases not matched to a gene: 10. Germline CDR1 is LGHNA and CDR2 is YSLEER.

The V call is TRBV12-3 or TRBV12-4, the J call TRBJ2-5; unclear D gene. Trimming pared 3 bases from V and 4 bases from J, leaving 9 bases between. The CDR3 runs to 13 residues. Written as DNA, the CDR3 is TGTGCCAGCAGTTTCCAGAATACAGAGACCCAGTACTTC. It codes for CASSFQNTETQYF.

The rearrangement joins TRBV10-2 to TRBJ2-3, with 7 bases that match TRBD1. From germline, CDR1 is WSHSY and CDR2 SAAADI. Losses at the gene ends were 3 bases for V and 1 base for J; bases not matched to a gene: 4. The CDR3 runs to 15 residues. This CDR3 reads CASSDVGGRTDTQYF. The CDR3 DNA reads TGCGCCAGCAGTGATGTAGGGGGCCGCACAGATACGCAGTATTTT.

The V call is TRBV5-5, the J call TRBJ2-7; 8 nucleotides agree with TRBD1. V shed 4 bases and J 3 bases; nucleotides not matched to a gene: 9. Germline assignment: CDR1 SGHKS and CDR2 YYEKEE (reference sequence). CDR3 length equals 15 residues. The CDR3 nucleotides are TGTGCCAGCAGCCAGGACGGACAGGGATTCTACGAGCAGTACTTC. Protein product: CASSQDGQGFYEQYF.

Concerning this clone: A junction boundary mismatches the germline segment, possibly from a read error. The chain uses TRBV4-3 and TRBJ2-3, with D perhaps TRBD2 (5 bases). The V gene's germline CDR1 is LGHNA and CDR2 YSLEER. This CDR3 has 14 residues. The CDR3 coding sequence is TGCGCCAGCAGACAAGGTATCGGGGTAGATACGCAGTATTTT. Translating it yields CASRQGIGVDTQYF.

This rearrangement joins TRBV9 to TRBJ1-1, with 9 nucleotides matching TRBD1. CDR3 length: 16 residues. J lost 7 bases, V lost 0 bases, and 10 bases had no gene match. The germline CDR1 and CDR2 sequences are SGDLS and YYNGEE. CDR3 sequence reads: CASSVGLQGAEVEAFF. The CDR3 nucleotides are TGTGCCAGCAGCGTAGGGTTACAGGGGGCAGAGGTTGAAGCTTTCTTT.

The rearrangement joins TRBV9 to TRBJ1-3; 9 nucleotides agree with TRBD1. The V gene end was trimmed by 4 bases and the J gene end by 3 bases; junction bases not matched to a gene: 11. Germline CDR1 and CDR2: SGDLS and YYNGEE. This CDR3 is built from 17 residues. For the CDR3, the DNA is TGTGCCAGCAGCCAAAATCCCGGGACAGGGTATGGAAACACCATATATTTT. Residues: CASSQNPGTGYGNTIYF. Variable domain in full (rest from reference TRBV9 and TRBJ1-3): DSGVTQTPKHLITATGQRVTLRCSPRSGDLSVYWYQQSLDQGLQFLIQYYNGEERAKGNILERFSAQQFPDLHSELNLSSLELGDSALYFCASSQNPGTGYGNTIYFGEGSWLTVV.

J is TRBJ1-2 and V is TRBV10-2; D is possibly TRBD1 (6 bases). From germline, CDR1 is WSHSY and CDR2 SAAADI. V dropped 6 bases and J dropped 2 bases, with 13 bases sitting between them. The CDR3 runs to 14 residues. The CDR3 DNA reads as TGCGCCAGCAGCCCCGGACAGACCAACTATGGCTACACCTTC. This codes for CASSPGQTNYGYTF.

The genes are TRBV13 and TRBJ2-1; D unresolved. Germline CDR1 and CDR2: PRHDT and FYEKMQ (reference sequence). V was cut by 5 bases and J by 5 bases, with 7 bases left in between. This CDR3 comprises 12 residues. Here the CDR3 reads CASSHEDNEQFF. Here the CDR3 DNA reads TGTGCCAGCAGCCATGAGGACAATGAGCAGTTCTTC.

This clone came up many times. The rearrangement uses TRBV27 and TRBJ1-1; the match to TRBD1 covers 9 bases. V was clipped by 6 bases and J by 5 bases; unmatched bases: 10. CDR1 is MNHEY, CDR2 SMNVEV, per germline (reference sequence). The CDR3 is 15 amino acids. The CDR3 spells CASRPYPGQGTEAFF. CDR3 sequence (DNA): TGTGCCAGCAGGCCTTACCCGGGACAGGGTACTGAAGCTTTCTTT.

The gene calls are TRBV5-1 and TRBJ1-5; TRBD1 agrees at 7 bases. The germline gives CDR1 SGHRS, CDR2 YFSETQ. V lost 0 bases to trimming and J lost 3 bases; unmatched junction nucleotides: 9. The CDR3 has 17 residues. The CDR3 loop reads CASSLGTGTALNQPQHF. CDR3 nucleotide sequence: TGCGCCAGCAGCTTGGGTACCGGGACAGCACTCAATCAGCCCCAGCATTTT.

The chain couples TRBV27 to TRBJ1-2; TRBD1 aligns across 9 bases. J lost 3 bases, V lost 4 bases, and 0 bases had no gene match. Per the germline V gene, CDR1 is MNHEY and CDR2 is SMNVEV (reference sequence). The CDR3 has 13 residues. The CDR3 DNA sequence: TGTGCCAGCAGTTGGGACAGGGACTATGGCTACACCTTC. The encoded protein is CASSWDRDYGYTF.

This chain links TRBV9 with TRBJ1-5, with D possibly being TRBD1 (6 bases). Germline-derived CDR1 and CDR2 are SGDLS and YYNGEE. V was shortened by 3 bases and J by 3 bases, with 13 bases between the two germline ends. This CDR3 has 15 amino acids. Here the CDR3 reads CASSARGGYNQPQHF. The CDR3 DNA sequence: TGTGCCAGCAGCGCCCGAGGGGGATACAATCAGCCCCAGCATTTT.

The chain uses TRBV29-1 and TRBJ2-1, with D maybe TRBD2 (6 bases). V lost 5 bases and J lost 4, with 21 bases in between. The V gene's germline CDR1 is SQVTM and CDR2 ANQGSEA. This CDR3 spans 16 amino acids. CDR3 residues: CSVQATGTSHYNEQFF. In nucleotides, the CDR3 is TGCAGCGTTCAAGCCACCGGGACTTCTCATTACAATGAGCAGTTCTTC.

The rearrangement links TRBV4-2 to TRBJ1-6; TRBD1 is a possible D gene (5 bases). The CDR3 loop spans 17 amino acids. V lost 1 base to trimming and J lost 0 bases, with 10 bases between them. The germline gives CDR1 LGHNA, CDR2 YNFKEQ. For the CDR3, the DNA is TGTGCCAGCAGCCAAGCTGGGGGGAGCTCCTATAATTCACCCCTCCACTTT. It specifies CASSQAGGSSYNSPLHF.

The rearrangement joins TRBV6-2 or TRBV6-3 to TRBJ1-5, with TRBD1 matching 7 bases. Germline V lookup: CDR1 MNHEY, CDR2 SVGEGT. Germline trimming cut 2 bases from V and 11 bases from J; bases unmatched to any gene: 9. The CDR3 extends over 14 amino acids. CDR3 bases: TGTGCCAGCAGTTACCCCGAAGGGACAGTTGCCCAGCATTTT. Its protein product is CASSYPEGTVAQHF.

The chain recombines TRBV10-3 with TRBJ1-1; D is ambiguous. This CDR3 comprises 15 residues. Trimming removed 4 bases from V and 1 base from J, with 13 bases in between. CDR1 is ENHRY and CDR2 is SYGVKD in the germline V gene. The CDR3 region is CAISAGHPQNTEAFF. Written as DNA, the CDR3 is TGTGCCATCAGTGCGGGTCATCCGCAGAACACTGAAGCTTTCTTT.

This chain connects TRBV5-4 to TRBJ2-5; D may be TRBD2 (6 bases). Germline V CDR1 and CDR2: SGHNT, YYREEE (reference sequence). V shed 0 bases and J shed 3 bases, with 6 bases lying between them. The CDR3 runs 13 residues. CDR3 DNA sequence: TGTGCCAGCAGCTTGGTAGCGGAAGAGACCCAGTACTTC. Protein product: CASSLVAEETQYF.

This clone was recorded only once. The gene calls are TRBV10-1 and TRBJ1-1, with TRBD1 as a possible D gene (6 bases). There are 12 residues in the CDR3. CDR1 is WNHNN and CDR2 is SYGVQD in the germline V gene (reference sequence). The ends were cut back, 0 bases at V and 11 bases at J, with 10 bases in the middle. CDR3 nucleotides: TGCGCCAGCAGTGAGTCAGGGGGAAACGCTTTCTTT. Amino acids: CASSESGGNAFF.

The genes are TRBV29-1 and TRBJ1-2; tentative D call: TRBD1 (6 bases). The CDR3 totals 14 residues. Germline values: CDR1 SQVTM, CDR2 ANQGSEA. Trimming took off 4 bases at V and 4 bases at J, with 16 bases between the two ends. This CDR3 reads CSVGSNGQSYGYTF. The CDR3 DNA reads TGCAGCGTTGGAAGCAACGGACAGTCCTATGGCTACACCTTC.

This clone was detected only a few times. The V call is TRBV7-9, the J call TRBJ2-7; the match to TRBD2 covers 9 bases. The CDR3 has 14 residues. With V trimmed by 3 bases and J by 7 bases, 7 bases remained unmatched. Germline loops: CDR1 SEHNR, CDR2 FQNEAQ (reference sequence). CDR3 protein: CASSFSGSGQEQYF. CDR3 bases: TGTGCCAGCAGCTTTAGCGGGAGTGGACAGGAGCAGTACTTC.

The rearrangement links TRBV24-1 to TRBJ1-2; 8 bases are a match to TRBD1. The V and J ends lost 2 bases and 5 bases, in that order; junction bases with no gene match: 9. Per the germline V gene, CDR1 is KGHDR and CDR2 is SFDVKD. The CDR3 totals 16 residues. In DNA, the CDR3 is TGTGCCACCAGTGATTCGCTCGATCGACAGGGGTATGGCTACACCTTC. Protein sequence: CATSDSLDRQGYGYTF.

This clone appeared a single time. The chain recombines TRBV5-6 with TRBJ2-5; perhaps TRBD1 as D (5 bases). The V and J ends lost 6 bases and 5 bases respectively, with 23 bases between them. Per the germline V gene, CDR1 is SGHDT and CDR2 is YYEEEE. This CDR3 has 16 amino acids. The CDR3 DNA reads TGTGCCAGCACCTCCACTGGGGCAGGGAATGAGGAGACCCAGTACTTC. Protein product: CASTSTGAGNEETQYF.